These 32 T cell receptor beta chains originate from one sample sequenced in a study of Tregs in tolerant kidney transplant recipients (dated by TCRdb to between 2019 and 2020). Libraries were constructed by the immunoSEQ multiplex PCR assay. The table was pulled from immuneACCESS by TCRdb, which kept in-frame rearrangements only. Such tables lose some clones; where checked, under half of the loss comes from unresolved V genes, and the rest has no known cause. A total of around 16,000 clones appear in this sample, 90% to 95% of them only once. The top ten clones comprise 10% to 15% of the sample. Sequencing was done on a sample of CD8+ T cells from blood. Receptor source: a human donor in good health.

V usage is TRBV12-5 and J usage is TRBJ1-2; D is uncertain. The CDR3 runs 11 residues. Germline CDR1 LGHNT, CDR2 FRNRAP. V shed 7 bases and J shed 4 bases, with 7 bases lying between them. The CDR3 here is CASAVGYGYTF. As DNA, the CDR3 is TGTGCTAGTGCCGTGGGCTATGGCTACACCTTC.

V usage is TRBV2 and J usage is TRBJ2-1; D perhaps matches TRBD2 (5 bases). This CDR3 is 16 amino acids long. Germline CDR1 is SNHLY and CDR2 is FYNNEI. V lost 11 bases and J lost 5, with 25 bases in between. The CDR3 spells CAHRGPGLAGNNEQFF. The CDR3 coding sequence is TGTGCCCACAGAGGCCCAGGTCTAGCCGGAAACAATGAGCAGTTCTTC.

V is TRBV7-3 and J is TRBJ2-3; 8 bases match TRBD2. V trimming: 5 bases; J trimming: 7 bases; junction bases outside the gene matches: 8. Germline CDR1 and CDR2: SGHTA and FQGTGA. This CDR3 is 14 amino acids long. The CDR3 reads CASSIRGGMNTQYF. CDR3 sequence (DNA): TGTGCCAGCAGCATCCGGGGGGGCATGAATACGCAGTATTTT.

V usage is TRBV5-4 and J usage is TRBJ2-2, with D possibly matching TRBD1 (6 bases). V was trimmed by 5 bases and J by 0 bases, leaving 14 bases between them. This CDR3 contains 16 residues. Germline V gene lookup returns CDR1 SGHNT and CDR2 YYREEE (reference sequence). The CDR3 coding sequence is TGTGCCAGCAGACCCGGGACACTGGCGAACACCGGGGAGCTGTTTTTT. This translates into CASRPGTLANTGELFF.

The chain has TRBV9 and TRBJ2-5, with a weak D call TRBD2 (5 bases). This CDR3 contains 15 residues. With 0 bases removed from V and 5 bases from J, the gap between germline ends came to 14 bases. Germline CDR1 and CDR2: SGDLS and YYNGEE. CDR3: CASSVGLASRETQYF. The CDR3 DNA follows: TGTGCCAGCAGCGTAGGCCTAGCTAGTAGGGAGACCCAGTACTTC.

This clone has a single count. The chain is built from TRBV6-5 and TRBJ2-7; 9 bases align to TRBD2. The V gene end was trimmed by 6 bases and the J gene end by 5 bases; junction bases not matched to a gene: 11. Germline CDR1 and CDR2: MNHEY and SVGAGI. The CDR3 length is 15 residues. CDR3 DNA: TGTGCCAGCAGCCAGCCGGGACTAGCCGGCAACGAGCAGTACTTC. Translation: CASSQPGLAGNEQYF.

The chain carries TRBV30 and TRBJ2-7; 8 positions agree with TRBD1. The junction had 8 bases not matched to a gene; V was cut back by 3 bases and J by 1 base. This CDR3 has 15 amino acids. CDR1 is GTSNPN, CDR2 SVGIG, per germline (reference sequence). CDR3 sequence reads: CAWRGWDRNSYEQYF. CDR3 nucleotide sequence: TGTGCCTGGAGGGGATGGGACAGGAATTCCTACGAGCAGTACTTC.

The gene calls are TRBV7-6 and TRBJ2-1; TRBD2 might be the D (6 bases). The length of the CDR3 is 14 residues. Germline CDR1 reads SGHVS; CDR2 reads FNYEAQ. V was clipped by 3 bases and J by 6 bases, with 12 bases between them. CDR3 in DNA: TGTGCCAGCAGCTTTGGGACTTCAATCAATGAGCAGTTCTTC. Its translation: CASSFGTSINEQFF.

A few counts support this clone. The V call is TRBV5-1, the J call TRBJ1-4, with D uncertain. Trimming removed 4 bases from V and 0 bases from J, with 16 bases in between. Germline lookup yields CDR1 SGHRS and CDR2 YFSETQ. CDR3 length equals 17 residues. The CDR3 loop reads CASSPIGSFATNEKLFF. The CDR3 bases are TGCGCCAGCAGCCCGATAGGTTCCTTTGCAACTAATGAAAAACTGTTTTTT.

This chain joins TRBV13 and TRBJ2-7; D unresolved. There are 14 residues in the CDR3. V dropped 0 bases and J dropped 5 bases, with 11 bases sitting between them. Germline lookup yields CDR1 PRHDT and CDR2 FYEKMQ (reference sequence). The DNA of the CDR3 is TGTGCCAGCAGCTTAGGCGGGCAGGATCACGAGCAGTACTTC. Its protein product is CASSLGGQDHEQYF.

The chain employs TRBV2 and TRBJ2-7; 9 bases are a match to TRBD2. Looked up from germline, CDR1 is SNHLY and CDR2 is FYNNEI. The junction had 10 bases not matched to a gene; V was cut back by 4 bases and J by 6 bases. The CDR3 runs to 15 residues. The CDR3 sequence is CASSGSGLAYPEQYF. The CDR3 coding sequence is TGTGCCAGCAGTGGCAGTGGACTAGCGTACCCCGAGCAGTACTTC. The full variable domain, completed using reference TRBV2 and TRBJ2-7, is EPEVTQTPSHQVTQMGQEVILRCVPISNHLYFYWYRQILGQKVEFLVSFYNNEISEKSEIFDDQFSVERPDGSNFTLKIRSTKLEDSAMYFCASSGSGLAYPEQYFGPGTRLTVT.

J is TRBJ2-1 and V is TRBV27, with D perhaps assigned TRBD1 or TRBD2 (8 bases each). V was clipped by 2 bases and J by 6 bases, with 29 bases between them. Germline CDR1 MNHEY, CDR2 SMNVEV (reference sequence). The CDR3 runs 20 residues. This CDR3 is CASSLRAGTGLATDGNEQFF. DNA for the CDR3: TGTGCCAGCAGTTTAAGAGCCGGGACAGGACTAGCCACCGACGGCAATGAGCAGTTCTTC.

The V and J genes are TRBV5-4 and TRBJ2-1; D ambiguous. V was trimmed by 7 bases and J by 0 bases, leaving 14 bases between them. Germline assignment: CDR1 SGHNT and CDR2 YYREEE (reference sequence). CDR3 length: 15 residues. CDR3 sequence: CASEEGASSYNEQFF. The CDR3 nucleotides read TGTGCCAGCGAAGAAGGAGCAAGCTCCTACAATGAGCAGTTCTTC.

The chain employs TRBV6-5 and TRBJ1-2; D gene ambiguous. Germline lookup yields CDR1 MNHEY and CDR2 SVGAGI. V was pared by 5 bases and J by 5 bases, with 12 bases between. There are 13 residues in the CDR3. As DNA, the CDR3 is TGTGCCAGCAGTCGCGGGGTTGGGTATGGCTACACCTTC. Protein product: CASSRGVGYGYTF.

The chain joins TRBV6-5 to TRBJ2-2; possibly TRBD1 for D (6 bases). V was trimmed by 5 bases and J by 4 bases, leaving 8 bases between them. The CDR3 is 13 amino acids. CDR1 MNHEY and CDR2 SVGAGI come from the germline V gene. CDR3 protein: CASSLGGTGELFF. DNA for the CDR3: TGTGCCAGCAGTCTAGGGGGCACCGGGGAGCTGTTTTTT.

This sequence joins TRBV5-1 and TRBJ2-1; 7 bases line up with TRBD2. From germline, CDR1 is SGHRS and CDR2 YFSETQ. The CDR3 loop spans 15 amino acids. After removal of 3 bases from V and 4 bases from J, the junction contained 7 bases not matched to a gene. CDR3 sequence: CASSSTSPMYNEQFF. CDR3 nucleotides: TGCGCCAGCAGCTCGACTAGCCCTATGTACAATGAGCAGTTCTTC.

The chain couples TRBV18 to TRBJ1-1; D gene ambiguous. V gave up 6 bases and J gave up 6 bases, with 11 bases separating them. In germline, CDR1 is KGHSH, CDR2 LQKENI. The CDR3 contains 12 residues. DNA for the CDR3: TGTGCCAGCTCCTCGCCAGGACCTGAAGCTTTCTTT. Protein sequence: CASSSPGPEAFF.

By sample share, this clone is medium-sized (0.01 to 0.1%). The chain combines TRBV7-3 with TRBJ2-5, with D perhaps matching TRBD1 or TRBD2 (6 bases each). V lost 3 bases and J 5 bases, leaving 13 bases between the germline ends. CDR1 is SGHTA, CDR2 FQGTGA, per germline. CDR3 length equals 14 residues. The DNA of the CDR3 is TGTGCCAGCAGCTTCGGGGGCGGAGGGGAGACCCAGTACTTC. It translates to CASSFGGGGETQYF.

The V gene is TRBV27, the J gene TRBJ2-1; TRBD1 matches at 11 bases. Trimming cost V 7 bases and J 8 bases; bases outside gene matches: 4. CDR3 length equals 13 residues. Germline CDR1 and CDR2: MNHEY and SMNVEV (reference sequence). The CDR3 DNA reads TGTGCCAGCACCAGGACAGGGGGCTATGAGCAGTTCTTC. Its protein product is CASTRTGGYEQFF.

CDR3 loop: CAWRTSGNLQFF. The CDR3 DNA reads as TGTGCCTGGAGGACTAGCGGAAACCTACAGTTCTTC. The chain couples TRBV30 to TRBJ2-1; 9 bases are a match to TRBD2. V lost 3 bases to trimming and J lost 13 bases; unmatched junction nucleotides: 7. Looked up from germline, CDR1 is GTSNPN and CDR2 is SVGIG (reference sequence). This CDR3 spans 12 amino acids.

This chain uses TRBV15 with TRBJ1-1, with 8 bases lining up with TRBD1. Per germline, CDR1 LNHNV and CDR2 YYDKDF (reference sequence). The V gene end was trimmed by 0 bases and the J gene end by 5 bases; junction bases not matched to a gene: 14. The CDR3 length is 18 residues. CDR3 protein: CATSRDSPWTGQVTEAFF. CDR3 sequence (DNA): TGTGCCACCAGCAGAGATTCGCCCTGGACAGGGCAAGTTACTGAAGCTTTCTTT.

This clone was seen more than once but under ten times. The CDR3 protein is CASSLGWAFHGYTF. For the CDR3, the DNA is TGTGCCAGCAGCTTAGGATGGGCGTTCCATGGCTACACCTTC. The chain recombines TRBV13 with TRBJ1-2; D remains ambiguous. The V end was cut by 0 bases, the J end by 6 bases, with 11 bases between. CDR1 and CDR2 from the germline V gene are PRHDT and FYEKMQ (reference sequence). This CDR3 region has 14 residues.

V is TRBV11-2 and J is TRBJ1-1; D remains ambiguous. The V end was cut by 1 base, the J end by 0 bases, with 9 bases between. There are 15 residues in the CDR3. Looked up from germline, CDR1 is SGHAT and CDR2 is FQNNGV. CDR3 protein: CASSLALGMNTEAFF. Written as DNA, the CDR3 is TGTGCCAGCAGCTTAGCCCTGGGCATGAACACTGAAGCTTTCTTT.

The V call is TRBV11-2, the J call TRBJ2-5; D may be TRBD2 (6 bases). Germline loops: CDR1 SGHAT, CDR2 FQNNGV. Trimming shortened V by 3 bases and J by 5 bases, and 19 bases separated the two germline ends. The CDR3 runs to 16 residues. The CDR3 spells CASSFSPNGGRETQYF. CDR3 nucleotides: TGTGCCAGCAGCTTCTCGCCCAATGGAGGGAGGGAGACCCAGTACTTC.

V and J are TRBV6-5 and TRBJ1-4; D gene uncertain. Trimming shortened V by 6 bases and J by 8 bases, and 10 bases separated the two germline ends. CDR1 and CDR2 from the germline V gene are MNHEY and SVGAGI. CDR3 length: 12 amino acids. The CDR3 is CASSRSGEKLFF. The CDR3 DNA sequence: TGTGCCAGCAGCCGATCGGGCGAAAAACTGTTTTTT.

This sequence joins TRBV11-2 and TRBJ2-1, with D perhaps matching TRBD1 or TRBD2 (5 bases each). The V end was cut by 6 bases, the J end by 7 bases, with 13 bases between. The CDR3 covers 13 residues. Per the germline V gene, CDR1 is SGHAT and CDR2 is FQNNGV. The CDR3 sequence is CASSRDGENEQFF. The DNA of the CDR3 is TGTGCCAGCAGTAGGGACGGCGAAAATGAGCAGTTCTTC. Complete variable domain (other parts from reference TRBV11-2 and TRBJ2-1): EAGVAQSPRYKIIEKRQSVAFWCNPISGHATLYWYQQILGQGPKLLIQFQNNGVVDDSQLPKDRFSAERLKGVDSTLKIQPAKLEDSAVYLCASSRDGENEQFFGPGTRLTVL.

V is TRBV6-5 and J is TRBJ1-1, with 9 bases lining up with TRBD1. Germline loops: CDR1 MNHEY, CDR2 SVGAGI. This CDR3 has 14 residues. Trimming cost V 5 bases and J 5 bases; bases outside gene matches: 6. CDR3 sequence: CASSPQGAGTEAFF. The CDR3 DNA reads TGTGCCAGCAGTCCACAGGGGGCAGGGACTGAAGCTTTCTTT.

The chain carries TRBV27 and TRBJ1-5; D remains unclear. V dropped 3 bases and J dropped 0 bases, with 9 bases sitting between them. This CDR3 is built from 15 residues. Germline lookup yields CDR1 MNHEY and CDR2 SMNVEV (reference sequence). DNA of the CDR3: TGTGCCAGCAGTTTCAAGGCAGATAGCAATCAGCCCCAGCATTTT. Encoded protein: CASSFKADSNQPQHF.

The rearrangement uses TRBV19 and TRBJ1-2; no reliable D call. The V gene lost 7 bases and the J gene lost 1 base, with 13 bases spanning the gap. This CDR3 spans 14 amino acids. Looked up from germline, CDR1 is LNHDA and CDR2 is SQIVND (reference sequence). CDR3 residues: CASTSSQINYGYTF. CDR3 coding DNA: TGTGCCAGTACCTCTAGCCAGATTAACTATGGCTACACCTTC. Together with reference TRBV19 and TRBJ1-2, the CDR3 gives the full variable domain: DGGITQSPKYLFRKEGQNVTLSCEQNLNHDAMYWYRQDPGQGLRLIYYSQIVNDFQKGDIAEGYSVSREKKESFPLTVTSAQKNPTAFYLCASTSSQINYGYTFGSGTRLTVV.

This clone was counted only a few times. This CDR3 is CASSLSQPQHF. In nucleotides, the CDR3 is TGTGCCAGCAGCCTGAGCCAGCCCCAGCATTTT. The V gene is TRBV28, the J gene TRBJ1-5; D is unresolved. CDR1 is MDHEN, CDR2 SYDVKM, per germline. The CDR3 is 11 residues long. Trimming pared 6 bases from V and 7 bases from J, leaving 7 bases between.

The chain is built from TRBV5-6 and TRBJ2-5; maybe TRBD2 (6 bases). Gene TRBJ2-7 matches the end of the DNA better, so the J call may be wrong. Per the germline V gene, CDR1 is SGHDT and CDR2 is YYEEEE. The CDR3 has 16 residues. The CDR3 sequence is CASSGGVSGHIYEQYF. The DNA of the CDR3 is TGTGCCAGCAGTGGAGGGGTTTCGGGCCACATCTACGAGCAGTACTTC.

The chain employs TRBV4-1 and TRBJ2-7, with D possibly being TRBD1 (5 bases). Germline CDR1 reads MGHRA; CDR2 reads YSYEKL. This CDR3 spans 15 amino acids. V gave up 1 base and J gave up 1 base, with 11 bases separating them. In DNA, the CDR3 is TGCGCCAGCAGCCAAGTAGGCGACAGTTCCTACGAGCAGTACTTC. Translating it yields CASSQVGDSSYEQYF.